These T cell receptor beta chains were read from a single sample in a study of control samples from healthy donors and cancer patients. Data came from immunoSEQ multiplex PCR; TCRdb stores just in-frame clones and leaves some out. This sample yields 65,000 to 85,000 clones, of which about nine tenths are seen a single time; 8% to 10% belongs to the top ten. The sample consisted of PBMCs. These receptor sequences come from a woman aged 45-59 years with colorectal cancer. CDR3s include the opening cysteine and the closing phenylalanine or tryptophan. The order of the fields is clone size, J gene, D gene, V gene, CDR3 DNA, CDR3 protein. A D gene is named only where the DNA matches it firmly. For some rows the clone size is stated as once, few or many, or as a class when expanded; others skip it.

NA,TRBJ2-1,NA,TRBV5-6,TGTGCCAGCAGCTCCGGCTCTAATGAGCAGTTCTTC,CASSSGSNEQFF
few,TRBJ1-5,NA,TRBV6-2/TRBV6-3,TGTGCCAGCAGTCAGGAAGCCCGCAATCAGCCCCAGCATTTT,CASSQEARNQPQHF
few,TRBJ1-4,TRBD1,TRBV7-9,TGTGCCAGCAGCTTAGATTCGACAGGGCTCGAAAAACTGTTTTTT,CASSLDSTGLEKLFF
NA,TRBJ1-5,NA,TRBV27,TGTGCCAGCAGTTTAACCAACAATCAGCCCCAGCATTTT,CASSLTNNQPQHF
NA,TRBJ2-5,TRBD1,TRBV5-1,TGCGCCAGCAGCCCACTCACAGGGGGAGGCCAAGAGACCCAGTACTTC,CASSPLTGGGQETQYF
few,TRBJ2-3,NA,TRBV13,TGTGCCAGCAGCTCTACCGGGACTAGCACAGATACGCAGTATTTT,CASSSTGTSTDTQYF
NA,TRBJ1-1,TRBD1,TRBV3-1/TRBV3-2,TGTGCCAGCAGCTTTCAGGGGACAGGGAACACTGAAGCTTTCTTT,CASSFQGTGNTEAFF
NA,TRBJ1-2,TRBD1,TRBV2,TGTGCCGGCACTGGGACAGCTTTAGACTATGGCTACACCTTC,CAGTGTALDYGYTF
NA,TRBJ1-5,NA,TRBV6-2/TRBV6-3,TGTGCCAGCAGTTCACCGGCAGGGGCAAGTGGGAGATATAGCAATCAGCCCCAGCATTTT,CASSSPAGASGRYSNQPQHF
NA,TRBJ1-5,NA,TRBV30,TGTGCCTGGAGCAACATTGGACCGCTCAATCAGTCCCAGCATTTT,CAWSNIGPLNQSQHF
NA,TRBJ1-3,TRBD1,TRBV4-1,TGCGCCAGCAGCCGGACAGGGGTCGGAAACACCATATATTTT,CASSRTGVGNTIYF
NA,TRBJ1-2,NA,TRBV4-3,TGCGCCAGCAGCCGACAGGAGAACTATGGCTACACCTTC,CASSRQENYGYTF
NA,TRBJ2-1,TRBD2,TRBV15,TGTGCCACCAGCAGAGGCGAGGGACTAGCCCTAAATGAGCAGTTCTTC,CATSRGEGLALNEQFF
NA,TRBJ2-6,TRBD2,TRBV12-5,TGTGCTAGTGCGGCGGGGGTGGCGGGGGCCAACGTCCTGACTTTC,CASAAGVAGANVLTF
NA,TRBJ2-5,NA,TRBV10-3,TGTGCCATCAGTCCGGGACTGATGATGGAGACCCAGTACTTC,CAISPGLMMETQYF
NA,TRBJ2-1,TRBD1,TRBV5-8,TGTGCCAGCAGCTCGGGACAGGCTCTCAATGAGCAGTTCTTC,CASSSGQALNEQFF
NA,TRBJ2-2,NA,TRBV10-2,TGCGCCAGCAGTGAGTCGACTGGGGGAACCGGGGAGCTGTTTTTT,CASSESTGGTGELFF
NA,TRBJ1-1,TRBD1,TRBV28,TGTGCCAGCAGATCCCCCGGGACAGGGGGCCGGACTGAAGCTTTCTTT,CASRSPGTGGRTEAFF
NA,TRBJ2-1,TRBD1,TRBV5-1,TGCGCCAGCAGCTTCTCAGGACAGGGGGCCAATGAGCAGTTCTTC,CASSFSGQGANEQFF
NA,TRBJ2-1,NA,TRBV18,TGTGCCAGCTCACCGTACGTTCCGAGCTCCTACAATGAGCAGTTCTTC,CASSPYVPSSYNEQFF
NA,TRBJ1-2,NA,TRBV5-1,TGCGCCAGCAGCACGGGGAACTATGGCTACACCTTC,CASSTGNYGYTF
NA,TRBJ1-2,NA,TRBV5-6,TGTGCCAGCAGTGCCGGGACACCAAACTATGGCTACACCTTC,CASSAGTPNYGYTF
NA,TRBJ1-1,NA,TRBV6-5,TGTGCCAGCAGACCTGGACCAGGAGAGAACACTGAAGCTTTCTTT,CASRPGPGENTEAFF
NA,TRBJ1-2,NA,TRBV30,TGTGCCTGGAGTGGTGGGGGGGCTGGGTATGGCTACACCTTC,CAWSGGGAGYGYTF
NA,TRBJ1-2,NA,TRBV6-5,TGTGCCAGCGGATTGGTCCTAATAGAGGGCTACACCTTC,CASGLVLIEGYTF
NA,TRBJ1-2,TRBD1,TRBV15,TGTGCCACCAGCAGTACAGGGGACTATGGCTACACCTTC,CATSSTGDYGYTF